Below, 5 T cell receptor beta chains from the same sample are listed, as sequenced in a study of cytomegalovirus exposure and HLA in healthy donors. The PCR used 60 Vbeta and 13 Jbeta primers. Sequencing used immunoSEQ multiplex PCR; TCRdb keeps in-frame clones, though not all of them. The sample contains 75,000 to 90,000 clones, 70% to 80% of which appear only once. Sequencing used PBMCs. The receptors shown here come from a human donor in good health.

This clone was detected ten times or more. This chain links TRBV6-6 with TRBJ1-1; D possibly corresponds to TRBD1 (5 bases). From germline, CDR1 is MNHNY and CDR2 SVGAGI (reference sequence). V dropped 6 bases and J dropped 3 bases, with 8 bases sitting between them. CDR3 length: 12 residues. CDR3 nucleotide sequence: TGTGCCAGCAGGGCGGGGGACACTGAAGCTTTCTTT. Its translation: CASRAGDTEAFF.

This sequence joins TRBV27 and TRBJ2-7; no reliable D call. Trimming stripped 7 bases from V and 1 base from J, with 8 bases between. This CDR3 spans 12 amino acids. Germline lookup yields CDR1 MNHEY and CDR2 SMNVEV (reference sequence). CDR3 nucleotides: TGTGCCAGCATGGGCCCATCCTACGAGCAGTACTTC. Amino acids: CASMGPSYEQYF.

In nucleotides, the CDR3 is TGCGCCAGCAGTCTCCGGGGGAACACTGAAGCTTTCTTT. Translating gives CASSLRGNTEAFF. The chain joins TRBV5-1 to TRBJ1-1; D ambiguous. The V and J ends lost 5 bases and 1 base respectively, with 9 bases between them. CDR3 length equals 13 residues. Per the germline V gene, CDR1 is SGHRS and CDR2 is YFSETQ.

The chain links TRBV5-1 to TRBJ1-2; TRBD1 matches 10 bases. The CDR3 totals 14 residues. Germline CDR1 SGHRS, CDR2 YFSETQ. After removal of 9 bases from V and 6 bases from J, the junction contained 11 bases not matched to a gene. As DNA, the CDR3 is TGCGCCACAAAAACGACAGGGGGCGCGGATGGCTACACCTTC. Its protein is CATKTTGGADGYTF.

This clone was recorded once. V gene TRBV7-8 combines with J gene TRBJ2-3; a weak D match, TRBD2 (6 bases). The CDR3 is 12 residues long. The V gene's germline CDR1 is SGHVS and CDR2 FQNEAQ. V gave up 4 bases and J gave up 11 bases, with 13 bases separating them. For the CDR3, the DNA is TGTGCCAGCAGCTCCGGGGGTCGGTGGCAGTATTTT. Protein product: CASSSGGRWQYF.